What follows are 20 T cell receptor beta chains derived from one specimen sequenced in a study of blood T cell repertoires in COVID-19. Method: immunoSEQ multiplex PCR; TCRdb's copy keeps in-frame clones and lacks some. The table lists 250,000 to 300,000 clones, over 80% of them singletons. Sequencing was carried out using peripheral blood. Receptor source: a man in his sixties who had recovered from COVID-19.

The chain is built from TRBV7-9 and TRBJ2-1; 10 nucleotides line up with TRBD2. The CDR3 runs to 15 residues. V lost 1 base and J lost 9; bases outside the gene matches: 6. In germline, CDR1 is SEHNR, CDR2 FQNEAQ (reference sequence). CDR3 nucleotide sequence: TGTGCCAGCAGCTTAGGAGCGGGAGGGAAAAGTGAGCAGTTCTTC. It encodes CASSLGAGGKSEQFF. The variable domain in full, completed from reference TRBV7-9 and TRBJ2-1, reads DTGVSQNPRHKITKRGQNVTFRCDPISEHNRLYWYRQTLGQGPEFLTYFQNEAQLEKSRLLSDRFSAERPKGSFSTLEIQRTEQGDSAMYLCASSLGAGGKSEQFFGPGTRLTVL.

V is TRBV7-8 and J is TRBJ2-3; weak D call: TRBD2 (7 bases). The V end lost 2 bases, the J end lost 0 bases, and 12 bases lay between the germline ends. In germline, CDR1 is SGHVS, CDR2 FQNEAQ. The CDR3 totals 16 residues. Here the CDR3 reads CASSLRRGLSTDTQYF. In DNA form, the CDR3 reads TGTGCCAGCAGCTTACGGCGGGGGCTTAGCACAGATACGCAGTATTTT.

The rearrangement links TRBV18 to TRBJ2-1; D unclear. The CDR3 has 16 amino acids. Trimming shortened V by 2 bases and J by 0 bases, and 11 bases separated the two germline ends. The germline CDR1 and CDR2 sequences are KGHSH and LQKENI. CDR3 protein: CASSPTPSSSYNEQFF. DNA of the CDR3: TGTGCCAGCTCACCAACCCCCTCCAGCTCCTACAATGAGCAGTTCTTC.

The rearrangement joins TRBV29-1 to TRBJ2-5, with 8 bases fitting TRBD2. The CDR3 extends over 13 amino acids. The trim removed 5 bases at V and 7 bases at J, leaving 9 bases unmatched. Germline CDR1 is SQVTM and CDR2 is ANQGSEA. CDR3 bases: TGCAGCGTTTCCAACCCGGGACTAGGGACCCAGTACTTC. Protein product: CSVSNPGLGTQYF.

The rearrangement uses TRBV28 and TRBJ1-4; perhaps TRBD1 as D (6 bases). With 5 bases removed from V and 8 bases from J, the gap between germline ends came to 12 bases. Germline CDR1 reads MDHEN; CDR2 reads SYDVKM. The CDR3 is 13 residues long. The CDR3 loop is CASSETGSEKLFF. The CDR3 nucleotides read TGTGCCAGCAGTGAAACAGGGAGCGAAAAACTGTTTTTT.

This sequence joins TRBV20-1 and TRBJ2-1, with 12 bases matching TRBD2. This CDR3 spans 17 amino acids. CDR1 and CDR2 (germline): DFQATT, SNEGSKA (reference sequence). V shed 3 bases and J 4 bases; nucleotides not matched to a gene: 10. The DNA for the CDR3 is TGCAGTGCTAGTGCTAGCGGGAGGGCCTCGGGTTACAATGAGCAGTTCTTC. The encoded protein is CSASASGRASGYNEQFF.

This chain joins TRBV3-1 (or the pseudogene TRBV3-2) and TRBJ2-7, with TRBD2 matching over 11 bases. V dropped 5 bases and J dropped 5; count of bases not matched to a gene: 17. Looked up from germline, CDR1 is LGHDT and CDR2 is YNNKEL (reference sequence). There are 18 residues in the CDR3. CDR3 region: CASSKRGTSGAFNHEQYF. CDR3 nucleotide sequence: TGTGCCAGCAGCAAAAGGGGGACTAGCGGAGCCTTTAACCACGAGCAGTACTTC.

As DNA, the CDR3 is TGCAGCGTTGTTATCTCGAACACTGAAGCTTTCTTT. It translates to CSVVISNTEAFF. V and J are TRBV29-1 and TRBJ1-1; no firm D call. The CDR3 extends over 12 amino acids. Trimming pared 4 bases from V and 1 base from J, leaving 7 bases between. Germline CDR1 reads SQVTM; CDR2 reads ANQGSEA. Supplemented by reference TRBV29-1 and TRBJ1-1, the full variable domain reads SAVISQKPSRDICQRGTSLTIQCQVDSQVTMMFWYRQQPGQSLTLIATANQGSEATYESGFVIDKFPISRPNLTFSTLTVSNMSPEDSSIYLCSVVISNTEAFFGQGTRLTVV.

The rearrangement links TRBV5-6 to TRBJ2-2; 7 bases are a match to TRBD2. Per germline, CDR1 SGHDT and CDR2 YYEEEE. The CDR3 consists of 16 residues. Losses at the gene ends were 0 bases for V and 5 bases for J; bases not matched to a gene: 7. Here the CDR3 reads CASSLGGGRITGELFF. CDR3 bases: TGTGCCAGCAGCTTGGGTGGCGGGAGAATAACCGGGGAGCTGTTTTTT.

The rearrangement joins TRBV28 to TRBJ1-5, with D perhaps TRBD1 (6 bases). Trimming cost V 2 bases and J 1 base, with 12 bases left between them. Germline V gene sequence: CDR1 MDHEN, CDR2 SYDVKM. CDR3 length: 16 residues. The CDR3 DNA sequence: TGTGCCAGCAGTTTAGCGTTGAGGGGGAGCAATCAGCCCCAGCATTTT. It codes for CASSLALRGSNQPQHF.

The V and J genes are TRBV5-1 and TRBJ2-5, with TRBD2 matching 8 bases. Germline lookup yields CDR1 SGHRS and CDR2 YFSETQ. V was clipped by 0 bases and J by 5 bases; unmatched bases: 6. The CDR3 consists of 15 residues. Here the CDR3 reads CASSLGRGGRETQYF. CDR3 bases: TGCGCCAGCAGCTTGGGCCGGGGGGGCCGGGAGACCCAGTACTTC. Combining the CDR3 with reference TRBV5-1 and TRBJ2-5 gives the whole variable domain KAGVTQTPRYLIKTRGQQVTLSCSPISGHRSVSWYQQTPGQGLQFLFEYFSETQRNKGNFPGRFSGRQFSNSRSEMNVSTLELGDSALYLCASSLGRGGRETQYFGPGTRLLVL.

The CDR3 loop reads CASSLQGGNGYTF. The CDR3 bases are TGTGCCAGCAGTTTACAGGGAGGGAATGGCTACACCTTC. V and J are TRBV12-3 or TRBV12-4 and TRBJ1-2; TRBD1 is a possible D gene (5 bases). The CDR3 is 13 amino acids. Between the trimmed V and J ends, which lost 2 bases and 6 bases, there was a span of 10 bases.

J is TRBJ2-3 and V is TRBV6-4; 8 bases map to TRBD2. Germline loops: CDR1 MRHNA, CDR2 SNTAGT. The length of the CDR3 is 15 residues. Unmatched junction bases numbered 9, after V lost 6 bases and J lost 4 bases. CDR3 in amino acids: CASSATGTRSDTQYF. CDR3 coding DNA: TGTGCCAGCAGCGCCACCGGGACTAGATCAGATACGCAGTATTTT.

This chain connects TRBV6-1 to TRBJ1-4; TRBD1 matches at 10 bases. CDR3 size: 15 residues. CDR1 is MNHNS and CDR2 is SASEGT in the germline V gene. Unmatched junction bases numbered 5, after V lost 3 bases and J lost 7 bases. CDR3 DNA sequence: TGTGCCAGCAGTGATTCGACAGGGGGCACTGAAAAACTGTTTTTT. It is translated as CASSDSTGGTEKLFF.

This chain joins TRBV6-4 and TRBJ2-1, with TRBD2 identical over 7 bases. V lost 0 bases to trimming and J lost 4 bases; unmatched junction nucleotides: 3. The CDR3 has 15 amino acids. Germline V lookup: CDR1 MRHNA, CDR2 SNTAGT. The CDR3 sequence is CASSDSAGRYNEQFF. The DNA of the CDR3 is TGTGCCAGCAGTGACTCAGCGGGACGTTACAATGAGCAGTTCTTC.

The chain employs TRBV5-1 and TRBJ2-5; TRBD2 matches at 8 bases. Trimming took 5 bases from V and 5 from J; bases not matched to a gene: 11. CDR1 SGHRS and CDR2 YFSETQ come from the germline V gene. This CDR3 is built from 15 residues. The CDR3 DNA reads as TGCGCCAGCAGGATCGGGGGGACTAGGGACGAGACCCAGTACTTC. It is translated as CASRIGGTRDETQYF.

The J gene is TRBJ2-1, the V gene TRBV13; D possibly corresponds to TRBD1 (6 bases). The CDR3 extends over 12 amino acids. Trimming stripped 5 bases from V and 8 bases from J, with 10 bases between. The germline gives CDR1 PRHDT, CDR2 FYEKMQ (reference sequence). Here the CDR3 reads CASSPQGHEQFF. DNA of the CDR3: TGTGCCAGCAGCCCACAGGGTCATGAGCAGTTCTTC.

The chain employs TRBV19 and TRBJ2-7; 7 bases match TRBD1. With V trimmed by 1 base and J by 2 bases, 5 bases remained unmatched. This CDR3 has 15 amino acids. The germline V gene encodes CDR1 LNHDA and CDR2 SQIVND (reference sequence). The DNA of the CDR3 is TGTGCCAGTAGTATAGTGGGGGACAGAGCCTACGAGCAGTACTTC. Its protein product is CASSIVGDRAYEQYF.

The V and J genes are TRBV5-1 and TRBJ2-1; 13 bases are a match to TRBD2. Germline V gene data show CDR1 as SGHRS and CDR2 as YFSETQ. The trim removed 4 bases at V and 7 bases at J, leaving 5 bases unmatched. CDR3 length: 15 residues. The CDR3 loop reads CASSRGTSGTNEQFF. The CDR3 bases are TGCGCCAGCAGCCGCGGGACTAGCGGGACAAATGAGCAGTTCTTC.

The chain joins TRBV4-2 to TRBJ2-7; D is possibly TRBD1 (5 bases). Germline V gene data show CDR1 as LGHNA and CDR2 as YNFKEQ. V lost 2 bases and J lost 2, with 10 bases in between. The CDR3 is 14 residues long. In DNA, the CDR3 is TGTGCCAGCAGCCAACCCGACAGTACCTACGAGCAGTACTTC. Amino acid sequence: CASSQPDSTYEQYF.